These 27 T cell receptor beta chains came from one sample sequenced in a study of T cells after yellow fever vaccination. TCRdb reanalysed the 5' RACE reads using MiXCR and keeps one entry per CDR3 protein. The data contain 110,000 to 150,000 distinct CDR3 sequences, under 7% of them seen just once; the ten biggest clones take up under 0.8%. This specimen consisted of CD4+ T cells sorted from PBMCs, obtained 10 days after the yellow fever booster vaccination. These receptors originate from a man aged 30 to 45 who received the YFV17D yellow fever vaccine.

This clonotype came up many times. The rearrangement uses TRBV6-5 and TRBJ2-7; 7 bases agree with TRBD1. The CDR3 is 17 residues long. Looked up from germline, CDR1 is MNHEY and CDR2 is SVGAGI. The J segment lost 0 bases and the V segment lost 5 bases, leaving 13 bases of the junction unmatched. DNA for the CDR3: TGTGCCAGCAGTACCCGAGGGGGCACCAAAAGCTCCTACGAGCAGTACTTC. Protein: CASSTRGGTKSSYEQYF.

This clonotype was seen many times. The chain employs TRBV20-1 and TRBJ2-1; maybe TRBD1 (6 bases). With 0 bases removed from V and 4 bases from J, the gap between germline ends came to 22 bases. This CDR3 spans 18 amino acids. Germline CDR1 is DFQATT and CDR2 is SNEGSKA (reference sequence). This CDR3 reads CSARDPTGPYATYNEQFF. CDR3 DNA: TGCAGTGCTAGAGATCCGACAGGCCCGTATGCAACTTACAATGAGCAGTTCTTC.

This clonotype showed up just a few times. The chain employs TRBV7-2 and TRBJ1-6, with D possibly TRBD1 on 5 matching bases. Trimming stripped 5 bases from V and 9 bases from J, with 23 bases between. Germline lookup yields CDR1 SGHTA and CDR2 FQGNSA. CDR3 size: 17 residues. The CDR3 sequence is CASSPQGGTGIPSPLHF. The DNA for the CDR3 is TGTGCCAGCAGCCCCCAGGGAGGGACCGGTATCCCTTCACCCCTCCACTTT.

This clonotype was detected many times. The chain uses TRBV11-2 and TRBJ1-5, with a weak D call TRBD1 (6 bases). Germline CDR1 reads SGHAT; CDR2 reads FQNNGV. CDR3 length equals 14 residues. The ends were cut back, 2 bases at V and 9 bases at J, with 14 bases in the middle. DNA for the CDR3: TGTGCCAGCAGCTTATTGACAGGCTCCGGGCCCCAGCATTTT. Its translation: CASSLLTGSGPQHF.

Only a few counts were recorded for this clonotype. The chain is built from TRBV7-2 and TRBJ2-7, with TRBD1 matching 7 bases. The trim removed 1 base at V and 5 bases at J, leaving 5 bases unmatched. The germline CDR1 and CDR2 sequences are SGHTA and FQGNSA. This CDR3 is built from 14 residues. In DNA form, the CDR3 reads TGTGCCAGCAGCTTAGAGACAGGGTTCCACGAGCAGTACTTC. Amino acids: CASSLETGFHEQYF.

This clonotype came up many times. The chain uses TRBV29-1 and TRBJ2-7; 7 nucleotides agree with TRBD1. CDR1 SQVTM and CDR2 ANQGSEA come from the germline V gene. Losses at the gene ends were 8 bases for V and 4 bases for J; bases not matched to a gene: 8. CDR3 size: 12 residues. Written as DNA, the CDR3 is TGCAGCTACTCGGGACAGACTTACGAGCAGTACTTC. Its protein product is CSYSGQTYEQYF.

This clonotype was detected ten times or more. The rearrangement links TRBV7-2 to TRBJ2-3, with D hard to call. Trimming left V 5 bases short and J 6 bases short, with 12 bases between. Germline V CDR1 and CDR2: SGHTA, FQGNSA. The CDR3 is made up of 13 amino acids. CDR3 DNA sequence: TGTGCCAGCAGCCCCCCACCCGCGGATACGCAGTATTTT. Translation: CASSPPPADTQYF.

CDR3 sequence (DNA): TGCAGTGCTAGGAGGAGCGGGAGCGGCGAGCAGTACTTC. Translating it yields CSARRSGSGEQYF. The V call is TRBV20-1, the J call TRBJ2-7, with TRBD2 matching over 8 bases. The CDR3 runs 13 residues. Looked up from germline, CDR1 is DFQATT and CDR2 is SNEGSKA (reference sequence). V shed 3 bases and J 6 bases; nucleotides not matched to a gene: 7.

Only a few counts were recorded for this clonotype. This chain's CDR3 is CASSIGGGGVYEQYF. Here the CDR3 DNA reads TGTGCCAGTAGTATAGGTGGCGGAGGAGTCTACGAGCAGTACTTC. This sequence joins TRBV19 and TRBJ2-7, with D possibly TRBD2 on 5 matching bases. This CDR3 contains 15 residues. Germline CDR1 LNHDA, CDR2 SQIVND (reference sequence). V gave up 1 base and J gave up 3 bases, with 13 bases separating them.

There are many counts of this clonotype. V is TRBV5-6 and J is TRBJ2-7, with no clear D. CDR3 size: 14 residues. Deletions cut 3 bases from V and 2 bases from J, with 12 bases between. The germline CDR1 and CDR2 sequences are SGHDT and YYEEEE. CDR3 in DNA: TGTGCCAGCAGCTCTCCGACTGAAGCCTACGAGCAGTACTTC. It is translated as CASSSPTEAYEQYF.

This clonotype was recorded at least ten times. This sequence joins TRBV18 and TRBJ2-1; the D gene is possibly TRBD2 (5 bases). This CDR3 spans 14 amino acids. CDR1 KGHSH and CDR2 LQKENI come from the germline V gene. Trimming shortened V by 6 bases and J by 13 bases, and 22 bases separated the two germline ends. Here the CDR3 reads CASSDISGAPEQFF. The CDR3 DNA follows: TGTGCCAGCTCGGATATCAGCGGCGCCCCGGAACAGTTCTTC.

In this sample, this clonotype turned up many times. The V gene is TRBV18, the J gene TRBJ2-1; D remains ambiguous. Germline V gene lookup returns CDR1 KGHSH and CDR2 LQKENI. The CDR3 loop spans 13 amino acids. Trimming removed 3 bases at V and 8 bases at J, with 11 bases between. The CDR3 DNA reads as TGTGCCAGCTCACCCAAGGGTACGGATGAGCAGTTCTTC. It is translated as CASSPKGTDEQFF.

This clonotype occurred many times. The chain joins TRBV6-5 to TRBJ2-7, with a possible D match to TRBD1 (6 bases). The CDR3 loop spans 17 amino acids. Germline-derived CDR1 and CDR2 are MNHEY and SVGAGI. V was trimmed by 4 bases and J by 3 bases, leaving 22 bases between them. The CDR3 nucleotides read TGTGCCAGCAGTTCACCTTCGTCGGGCAGGGGAGACTACGAGCAGTACTTC. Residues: CASSSPSSGRGDYEQYF.

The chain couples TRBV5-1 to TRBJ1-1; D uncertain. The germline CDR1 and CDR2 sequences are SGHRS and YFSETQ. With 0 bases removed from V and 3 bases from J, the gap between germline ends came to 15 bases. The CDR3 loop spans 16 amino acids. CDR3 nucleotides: TGCGCCAGCAGCTTGGACCCCGCCAGTTCGTACACTGAAGCTTTCTTT. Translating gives CASSLDPASSYTEAFF. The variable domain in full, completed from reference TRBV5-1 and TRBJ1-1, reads KAGVTQTPRYLIKTRGQQVTLSCSPISGHRSVSWYQQTPGQGLQFLFEYFSETQRNKGNFPGRFSGRQFSNSRSEMNVSTLELGDSALYLCASSLDPASSYTEAFFGQGTRLTVV.

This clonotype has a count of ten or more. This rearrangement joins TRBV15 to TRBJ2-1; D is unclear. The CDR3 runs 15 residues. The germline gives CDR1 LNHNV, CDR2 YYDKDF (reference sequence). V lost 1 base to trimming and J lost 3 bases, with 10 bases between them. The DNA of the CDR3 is TGTGCCACCAGCAGAGTCGGGTCAAGCTACAATGAGCAGTTCTTC. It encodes CATSRVGSSYNEQFF.

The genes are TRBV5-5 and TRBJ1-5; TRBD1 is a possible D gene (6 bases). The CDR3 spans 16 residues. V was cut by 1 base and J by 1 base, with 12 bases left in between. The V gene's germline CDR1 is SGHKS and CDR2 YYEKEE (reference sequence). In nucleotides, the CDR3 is TGTGCCAGCAGCTTGCTCTCGGGGGGCAGCAATCAGCCCCAGCATTTT. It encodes CASSLLSGGSNQPQHF.

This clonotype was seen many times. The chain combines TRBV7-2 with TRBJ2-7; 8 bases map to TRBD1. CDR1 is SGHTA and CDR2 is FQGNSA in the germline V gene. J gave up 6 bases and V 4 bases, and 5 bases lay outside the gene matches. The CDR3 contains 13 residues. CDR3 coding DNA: TGTGCCAGCAGCTCCCAGGGGGCCTCCGAGCAGTACTTC. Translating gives CASSSQGASEQYF.

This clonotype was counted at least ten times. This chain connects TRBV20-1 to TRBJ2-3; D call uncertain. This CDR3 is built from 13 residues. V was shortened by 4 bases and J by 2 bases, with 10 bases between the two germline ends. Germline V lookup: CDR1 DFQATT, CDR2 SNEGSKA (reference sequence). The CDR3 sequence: CSAIPVVTDTQYF. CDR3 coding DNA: TGCAGTGCTATCCCGGTGGTCACAGATACGCAGTATTTT.

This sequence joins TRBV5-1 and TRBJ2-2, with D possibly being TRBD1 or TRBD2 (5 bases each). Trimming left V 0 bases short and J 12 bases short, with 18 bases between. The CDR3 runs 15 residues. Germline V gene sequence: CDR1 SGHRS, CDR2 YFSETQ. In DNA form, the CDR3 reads TGCGCCAGCAGCTTGGCCACTACAGGTTCGGGGCAGCTGTTTTTT. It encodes CASSLATTGSGQLFF. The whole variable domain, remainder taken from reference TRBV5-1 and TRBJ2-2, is KAGVTQTPRYLIKTRGQQVTLSCSPISGHRSVSWYQQTPGQGLQFLFEYFSETQRNKGNFPGRFSGRQFSNSRSEMNVSTLELGDSALYLCASSLATTGSGQLFFGEGSRLTVL.

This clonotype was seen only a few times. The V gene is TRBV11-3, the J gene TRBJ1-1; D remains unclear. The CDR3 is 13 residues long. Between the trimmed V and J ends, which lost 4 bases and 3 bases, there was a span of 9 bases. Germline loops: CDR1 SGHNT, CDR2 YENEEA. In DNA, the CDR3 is TGTGCCAGCAGCTCTTCCAGAGACACTGAAGCTTTCTTT. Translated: CASSSSRDTEAFF.

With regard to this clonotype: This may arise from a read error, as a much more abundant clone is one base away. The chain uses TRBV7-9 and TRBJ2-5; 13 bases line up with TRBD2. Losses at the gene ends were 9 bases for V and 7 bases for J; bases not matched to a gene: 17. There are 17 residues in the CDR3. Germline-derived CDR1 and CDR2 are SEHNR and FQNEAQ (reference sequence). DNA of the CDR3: TGTGCCAGTATCGTCGGGACTAGCGGGAACACCACGTGGACCCAGTACTTC. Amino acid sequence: CASIVGTSGNTTWTQYF.

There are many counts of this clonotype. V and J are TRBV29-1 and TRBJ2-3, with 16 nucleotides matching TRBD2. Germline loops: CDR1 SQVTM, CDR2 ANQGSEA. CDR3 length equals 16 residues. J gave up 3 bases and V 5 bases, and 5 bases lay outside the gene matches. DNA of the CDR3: TGCAGCGTTACCCTGGGACTAGCGGGAGGGACAGATACGCAGTATTTT. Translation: CSVTLGLAGGTDTQYF.

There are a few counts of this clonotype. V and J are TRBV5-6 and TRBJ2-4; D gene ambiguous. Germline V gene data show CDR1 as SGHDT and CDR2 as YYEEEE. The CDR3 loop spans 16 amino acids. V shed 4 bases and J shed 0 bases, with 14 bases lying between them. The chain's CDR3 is CASSPPGKLAKNIQYF. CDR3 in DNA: TGTGCCAGCAGCCCCCCGGGCAAGCTAGCCAAAAACATTCAGTACTTC.

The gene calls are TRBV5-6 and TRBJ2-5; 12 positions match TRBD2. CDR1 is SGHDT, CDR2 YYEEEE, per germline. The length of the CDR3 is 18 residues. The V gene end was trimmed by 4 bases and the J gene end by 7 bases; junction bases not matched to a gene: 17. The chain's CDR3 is CASSTRLAGETRSRTQYF. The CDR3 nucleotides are TGTGCCAGCAGCACCAGACTAGCGGGAGAAACAAGAAGCCGGACCCAGTACTTC. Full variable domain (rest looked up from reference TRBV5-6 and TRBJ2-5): DAGVTQSPTHLIKTRGQQVTLRCSPKSGHDTVSWYQQALGQGPQFIFQYYEEEERQRGNFPDRFSGHQFPNYSSELNVNALLLGDSALYLCASSTRLAGETRSRTQYFGPGTRLLVL.

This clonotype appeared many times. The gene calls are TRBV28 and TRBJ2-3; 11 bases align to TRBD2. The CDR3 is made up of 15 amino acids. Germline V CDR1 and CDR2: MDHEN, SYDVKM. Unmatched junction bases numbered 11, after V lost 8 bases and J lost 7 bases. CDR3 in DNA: TGTGCCAGCGGGAAGCCGGGACTAGCGGACAATACGCAGTATTTT. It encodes CASGKPGLADNTQYF.

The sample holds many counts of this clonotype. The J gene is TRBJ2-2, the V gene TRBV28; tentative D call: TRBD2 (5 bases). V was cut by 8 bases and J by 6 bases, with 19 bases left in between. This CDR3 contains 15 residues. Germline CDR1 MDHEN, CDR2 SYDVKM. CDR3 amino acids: CASLTRSSGAGELFF. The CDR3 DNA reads TGTGCCAGCCTAACTAGATCCTCCGGGGCCGGGGAGCTGTTTTTT.

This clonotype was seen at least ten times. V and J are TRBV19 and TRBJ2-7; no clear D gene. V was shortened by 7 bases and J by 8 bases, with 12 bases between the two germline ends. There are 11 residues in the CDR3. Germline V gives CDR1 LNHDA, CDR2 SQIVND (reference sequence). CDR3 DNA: TGTGCCAGTACCTGGATGCAGAAGCAGTACTTC. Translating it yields CASTWMQKQYF.